The 15 T cell receptor beta chains below all came from one sample that was sequenced in a study of blood T cell repertoires in COVID-19. Clones were sequenced by immunoSEQ multiplex PCR, and TCRdb holds only the in-frame ones, with some missing. The sample records around 44,000 clones, about 92% being singletons. Sequencing was done on a sample of peripheral blood. These receptor sequences come from a human donor in a cohort sampled during active COVID-19.

The rearrangement uses TRBV18 and TRBJ2-7; 9 bases are a match to TRBD1. Looked up from germline, CDR1 is KGHSH and CDR2 is LQKENI. V lost 3 bases to trimming and J lost 4 bases; unmatched junction nucleotides: 4. The CDR3 is 14 amino acids. The CDR3 sequence is CASSPPGQGYEQYF. The CDR3 DNA sequence: TGTGCCAGCTCACCCCCGGGACAGGGTTACGAGCAGTACTTC.

This chain links TRBV5-1 with TRBJ2-7; 7 bases fit TRBD2. Germline trimming cut 2 bases from V and 4 bases from J; bases unmatched to any gene: 9. CDR3 length: 15 residues. Germline-derived CDR1 and CDR2 are SGHRS and YFSETQ. In nucleotides, the CDR3 is TGCGCCAGCAGCTTCAGCTCGGGAGGTAGATACGAGCAGTACTTC. This sequence encodes CASSFSSGGRYEQYF. Full variable domain (missing parts from reference TRBV5-1 and TRBJ2-7): KAGVTQTPRYLIKTRGQQVTLSCSPISGHRSVSWYQQTPGQGLQFLFEYFSETQRNKGNFPGRFSGRQFSNSRSEMNVSTLELGDSALYLCASSFSSGGRYEQYFGPGTRLTVT.

J is TRBJ1-2 and V is TRBV4-1; D remains ambiguous. Germline CDR1 is MGHRA and CDR2 is YSYEKL. Trimming pared 3 bases from V and 8 bases from J, leaving 13 bases between. This CDR3 spans 13 amino acids. The CDR3: CASSQAVKRGYTF. The CDR3 DNA sequence: TGCGCCAGCAGCCAGGCGGTCAAACGAGGCTACACCTTC.

V and J are TRBV4-2 and TRBJ2-1; TRBD2 is a possible D gene (5 bases). The V gene's germline CDR1 is LGHNA and CDR2 YNFKEQ. V lost 1 base and J 8 bases, leaving 15 bases between the germline ends. The CDR3 spans 15 residues. The CDR3, as DNA: TGTGCCAGCAGCCAAGGGCTAGCCGGGCGGGATGAGCAGTTCTTC. It codes for CASSQGLAGRDEQFF.

Only one count was recorded for this clone. J is TRBJ1-5 and V is TRBV7-8; D is unresolved. Germline lookup yields CDR1 SGHVS and CDR2 FQNEAQ. The CDR3 contains 14 residues. Trimming shortened V by 3 bases and J by 2 bases, and 8 bases separated the two germline ends. CDR3 nucleotides: TGTGCCAGCAGCTTGGCGGCAGGCAATCAGCCCCAGCATTTT. This sequence encodes CASSLAAGNQPQHF.

The rearrangement joins TRBV4-1 to TRBJ2-3; D remains unclear. V was trimmed by 0 bases and J by 0 bases, leaving 10 bases between them. CDR1 and CDR2 from the germline V gene are MGHRA and YSYEKL. CDR3 size: 16 residues. CDR3 in DNA: TGCGCCAGCAGCCAAGATGAGGCAGCCAGCACAGATACGCAGTATTTT. Translation gives CASSQDEAASTDTQYF.

The chain recombines TRBV4-3 with TRBJ2-1; 7 bases match TRBD2. The CDR3 runs to 19 residues. The germline V gene has CDR1 LGHNA and CDR2 YSLEER. V lost 0 bases, J lost 1 base, and 12 bases stayed unmatched. The CDR3 nucleotides read TGCGCCAGCAGCCAAGATCTTATAGGGGCGGGAGCGTCCTACAATGAGCAGTTCTTC. Its translation is CASSQDLIGAGASYNEQFF.

The V and J genes are TRBV5-1 and TRBJ2-7; D perhaps matches TRBD1 (5 bases). The CDR3 runs to 13 residues. Germline CDR1 SGHRS, CDR2 YFSETQ. Trimming pared 4 bases from V and 2 bases from J, leaving 10 bases between. This CDR3 is CASSAQEPYEQYF. CDR3 nucleotides: TGCGCCAGCAGCGCACAGGAGCCCTACGAGCAGTACTTC.

In nucleotides, the CDR3 is TGTGCCAGCTCACCCCCCGTTAGCTCCTACAATGAGCAGTTCTTC. Protein product: CASSPPVSSYNEQFF. The rearrangement links TRBV18 to TRBJ2-1, with D hard to call. The CDR3 is made up of 15 amino acids. The V end lost 3 bases, the J end lost 0 bases, and 9 bases lay between the germline ends. Per the germline V gene, CDR1 is KGHSH and CDR2 is LQKENI.

This clone has just one count. The chain uses TRBV19 and TRBJ2-5, with a tentative D call TRBD1 (6 bases). Germline V lookup: CDR1 LNHDA, CDR2 SQIVND (reference sequence). The CDR3 runs 13 residues. V was cut by 8 bases and J by 0 bases, with 10 bases left in between. CDR3 in amino acids: CASSDSYQETQYF. The DNA for the CDR3 is TGTGCCAGTTCGGACAGTTACCAAGAGACCCAGTACTTC.

The rearrangement links TRBV9 to TRBJ2-5; 8 nucleotides line up with TRBD1. Trimming took 4 bases from V and 4 from J; bases not matched to a gene: 21. From germline, CDR1 is SGDLS and CDR2 YYNGEE. This CDR3 has 19 amino acids. The CDR3 region is CASSTPDIDGQGRPETQYF. The DNA for the CDR3 is TGTGCCAGCAGCACACCGGACATAGACGGACAGGGAAGGCCAGAGACCCAGTACTTC.

This rearrangement joins TRBV19 to TRBJ2-1, with 9 bases fitting TRBD2. V shed 3 bases and J 10 bases; nucleotides not matched to a gene: 7. Looked up from germline, CDR1 is LNHDA and CDR2 is SQIVND (reference sequence). The CDR3 has 14 residues. CDR3 protein: CASSIHLAGREQFF. The CDR3 bases are TGTGCCAGTAGTATTCACCTAGCGGGACGAGAGCAGTTCTTC.

The chain is built from TRBV9 and TRBJ2-1; 10 bases map to TRBD1. In germline, CDR1 is SGDLS, CDR2 YYNGEE. V lost 3 bases and J lost 3; bases outside the gene matches: 3. The CDR3 has 15 residues. The CDR3 DNA sequence: TGTGCCAGCAGCGGGGACAGGGGAAACTACAATGAGCAGTTCTTC. As protein: CASSGDRGNYNEQFF.

The V call is TRBV28, the J call TRBJ2-7, with 16 bases that match TRBD2. Germline V gene data show CDR1 as MDHEN and CDR2 as SYDVKM. After removal of 5 bases from V and 5 bases from J, the junction contained 6 bases not matched to a gene. This CDR3 is built from 16 residues. CDR3 residues: CASSTGLAGGPDEQYF. The CDR3 DNA is TGTGCCAGCAGTACGGGACTAGCGGGAGGGCCGGACGAGCAGTACTTC.

This clone occurred once. One end of the junction is discordant with germline, which a read error may explain. This chain uses TRBV15 with TRBJ2-1, with 11 bases lining up with TRBD2. This CDR3 is built from 14 residues. The germline V gene has CDR1 LNHNV and CDR2 YYDKDF (reference sequence). The CDR3: CATSRTGTSGVRIF. CDR3 nucleotides: TGTGCCACCAGCAGAACCGGGACTAGCGGTGTGAGGATCTTC.